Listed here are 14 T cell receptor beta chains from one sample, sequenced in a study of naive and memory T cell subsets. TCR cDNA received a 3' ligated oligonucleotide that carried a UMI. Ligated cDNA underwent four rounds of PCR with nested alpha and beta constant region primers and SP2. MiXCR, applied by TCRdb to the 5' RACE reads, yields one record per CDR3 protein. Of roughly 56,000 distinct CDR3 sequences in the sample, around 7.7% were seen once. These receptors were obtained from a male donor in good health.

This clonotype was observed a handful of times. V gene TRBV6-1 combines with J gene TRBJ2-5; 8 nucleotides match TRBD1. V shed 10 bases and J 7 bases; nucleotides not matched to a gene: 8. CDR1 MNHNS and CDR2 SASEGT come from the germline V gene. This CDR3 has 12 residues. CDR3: CAKDRAIGTQYF. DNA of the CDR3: TGTGCCAAGGACAGGGCTATAGGGACCCAGTACTTC.

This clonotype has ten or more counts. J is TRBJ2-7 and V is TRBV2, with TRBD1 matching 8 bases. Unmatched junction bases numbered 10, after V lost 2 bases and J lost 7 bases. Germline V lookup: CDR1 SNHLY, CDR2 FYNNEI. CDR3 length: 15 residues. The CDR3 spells CASSERAGGLGEQYF. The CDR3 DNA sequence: TGTGCCAGCAGTGAAAGGGCAGGGGGCTTGGGAGAGCAGTACTTC.

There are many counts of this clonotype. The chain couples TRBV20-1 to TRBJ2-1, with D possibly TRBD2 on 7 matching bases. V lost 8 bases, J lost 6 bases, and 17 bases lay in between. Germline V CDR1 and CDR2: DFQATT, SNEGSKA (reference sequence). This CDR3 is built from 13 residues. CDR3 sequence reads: CSLGAGEVNEQFF. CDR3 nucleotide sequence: TGCAGTCTGGGGGCGGGAGAAGTCAATGAGCAGTTCTTC.

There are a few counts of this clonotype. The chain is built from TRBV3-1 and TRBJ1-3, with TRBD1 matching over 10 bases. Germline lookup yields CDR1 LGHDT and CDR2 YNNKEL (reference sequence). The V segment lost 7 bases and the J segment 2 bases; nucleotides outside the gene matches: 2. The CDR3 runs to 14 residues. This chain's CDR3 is CASIDRGPGNTIYF. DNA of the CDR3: TGTGCCAGCATAGACAGGGGGCCTGGAAACACCATATATTTT. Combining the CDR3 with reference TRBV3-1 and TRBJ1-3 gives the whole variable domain DTAVSQTPKYLVTQMGNDKSIKCEQNLGHDTMYWYKQDSKKFLKIMFSYNNKELIINETVPNRFSPKSPDKAHLNLHINSLELGDSAVYFCASIDRGPGNTIYFGEGSWLTVV.

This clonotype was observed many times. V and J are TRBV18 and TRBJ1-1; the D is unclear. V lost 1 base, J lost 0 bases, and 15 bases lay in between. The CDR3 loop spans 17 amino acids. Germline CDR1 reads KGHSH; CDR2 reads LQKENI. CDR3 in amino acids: CASSPQQLGKMNTEAFF. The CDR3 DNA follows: TGTGCCAGCTCACCACAACAGTTGGGGAAGATGAACACTGAAGCTTTCTTT. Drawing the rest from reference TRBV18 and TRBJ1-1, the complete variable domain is NAGVMQNPRHLVRRRGQEARLRCSPMKGHSHVYWYRQLPEEGLKFMVYLQKENIIDESGMPKERFSAEFPKEGPSILRIQQVVRGDSAAYFCASSPQQLGKMNTEAFFGQGTRLTVV.

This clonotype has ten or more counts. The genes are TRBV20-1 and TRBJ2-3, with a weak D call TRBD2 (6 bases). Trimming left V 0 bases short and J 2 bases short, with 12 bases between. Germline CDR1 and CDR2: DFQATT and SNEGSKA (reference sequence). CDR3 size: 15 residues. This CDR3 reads CSARDPGGTTDTQYF. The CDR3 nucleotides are TGCAGTGCTAGAGATCCGGGCGGGACCACAGATACGCAGTATTTT.

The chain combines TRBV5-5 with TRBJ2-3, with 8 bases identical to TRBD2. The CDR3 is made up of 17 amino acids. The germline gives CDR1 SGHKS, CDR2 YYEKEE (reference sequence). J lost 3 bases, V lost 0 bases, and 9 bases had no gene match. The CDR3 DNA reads TGTGCCAGCAGCTTGGTAACGTGGGGCGGGGGGACAGATACGCAGTATTTT. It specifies CASSLVTWGGGTDTQYF.

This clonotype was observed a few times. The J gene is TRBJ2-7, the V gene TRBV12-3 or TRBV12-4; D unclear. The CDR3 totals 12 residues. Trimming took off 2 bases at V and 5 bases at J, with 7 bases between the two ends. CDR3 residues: CASSLLWDEQYF. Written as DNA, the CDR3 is TGTGCCAGCAGTTTACTCTGGGACGAGCAGTACTTC.

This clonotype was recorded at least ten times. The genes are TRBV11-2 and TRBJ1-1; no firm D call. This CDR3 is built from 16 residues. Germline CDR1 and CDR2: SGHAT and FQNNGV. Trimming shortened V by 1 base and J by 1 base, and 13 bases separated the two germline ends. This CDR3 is CASSLVFSQENTEAFF. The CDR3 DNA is TGTGCCAGCAGCTTAGTCTTCAGTCAGGAGAACACTGAAGCTTTCTTT.

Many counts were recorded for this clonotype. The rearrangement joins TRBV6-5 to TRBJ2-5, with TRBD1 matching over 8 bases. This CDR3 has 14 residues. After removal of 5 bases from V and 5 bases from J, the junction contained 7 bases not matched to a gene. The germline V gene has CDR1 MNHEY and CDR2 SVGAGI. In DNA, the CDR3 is TGTGCCAGCAGTCTCCAGGGGGCACGGGAGACCCAGTACTTC. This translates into CASSLQGARETQYF.

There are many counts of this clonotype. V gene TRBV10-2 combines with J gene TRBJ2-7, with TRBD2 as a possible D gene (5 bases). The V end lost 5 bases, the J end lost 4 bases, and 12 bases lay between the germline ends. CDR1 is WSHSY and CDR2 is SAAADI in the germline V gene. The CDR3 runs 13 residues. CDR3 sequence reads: CASSIGREYEQYF. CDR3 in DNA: TGCGCCAGCAGTATCGGACGGGAATACGAGCAGTACTTC.

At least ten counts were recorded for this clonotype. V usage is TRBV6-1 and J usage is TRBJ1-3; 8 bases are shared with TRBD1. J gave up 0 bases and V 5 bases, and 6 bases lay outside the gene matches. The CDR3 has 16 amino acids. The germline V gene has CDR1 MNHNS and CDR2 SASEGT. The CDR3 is CASSPRTGSSGNTIYF. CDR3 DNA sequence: TGTGCCAGCAGTCCCCGGACAGGGAGCTCTGGAAACACCATATATTTT.

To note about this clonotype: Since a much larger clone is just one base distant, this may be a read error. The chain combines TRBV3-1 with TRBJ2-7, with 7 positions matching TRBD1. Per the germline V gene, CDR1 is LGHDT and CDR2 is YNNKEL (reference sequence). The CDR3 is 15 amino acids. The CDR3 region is CASSPRDRSSYEKYF. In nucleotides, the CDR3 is TGTGCCAGCAGCCCCCGGGACAGAAGCTCCTACGAGAAGTACTTC.

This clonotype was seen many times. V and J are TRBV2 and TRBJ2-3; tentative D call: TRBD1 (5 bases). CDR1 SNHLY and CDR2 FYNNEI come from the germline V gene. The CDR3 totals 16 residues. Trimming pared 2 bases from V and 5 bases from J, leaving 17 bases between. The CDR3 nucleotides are TGTGCCAGCAGTGAACTCGAGGCAGGGTCGGGAGATACGCAGTATTTT. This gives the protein CASSELEAGSGDTQYF.